These 22 T cell receptor beta chains came from one sample sequenced in a study of OX40 agonist ivuxolimab in advanced cancers. TCRdb's copy holds only in-frame clones and misses some; the assay was immunoSEQ multiplex PCR. This sample yields 70,000 to 90,000 clones, of which around four fifths are seen a single time; around 1.8% belongs to the top ten. Here the sequenced sample was CD4+ or CD8+ T cells sorted from blood, taken in a trial of the OX40 agonist ivuxolimab. The origin of the receptors is an adult with an advanced solid tumor such as melanoma, head and neck, liver or kidney cancer.

This clone was recorded once. The CDR3 DNA reads TGTGCCAGCAGCTTAGCGGTATCCTACGAGCAGTACTTC. This gives the protein CASSLAVSYEQYF. This chain uses TRBV7-9 with TRBJ2-7; no reliable D call. This CDR3 has 13 amino acids. Trimming took off 0 bases at V and 1 base at J, with 4 bases between the two ends. The germline CDR1 and CDR2 sequences are SEHNR and FQNEAQ (reference sequence).

This clone has only one observation. The V gene is TRBV27, the J gene TRBJ2-7; possibly TRBD2 for D (5 bases). CDR1 is MNHEY, CDR2 SMNVEV, per germline (reference sequence). The CDR3 is 15 residues long. Trimming shortened V by 4 bases and J by 0 bases, and 13 bases separated the two germline ends. The CDR3: CASSSPSTSSYEQYF. CDR3 DNA: TGTGCCAGCAGTTCCCCCTCCACTAGCTCCTACGAGCAGTACTTC.

This clone turned up a few times. The J gene is TRBJ2-3, the V gene TRBV9; TRBD2 matches at 7 bases. The CDR3 consists of 15 residues. The V segment lost 3 bases and the J segment 4 bases; nucleotides outside the gene matches: 8. Germline V gene data show CDR1 as SGDLS and CDR2 as YYNGEE. The DNA for the CDR3 is TGTGCCAGCAGCGCAGGGACCCGGGGGGCAGATACGCAGTATTTT. Residues: CASSAGTRGADTQYF.

In this sample, this clone turned up a few times. The same CDR3 also results from other DNA sequences found in this sample. V gene TRBV9 combines with J gene TRBJ1-3; 11 bases fit TRBD1. CDR3 length: 17 residues. Trimming took 2 bases from V and 3 from J; bases not matched to a gene: 7. Per the germline V gene, CDR1 is SGDLS and CDR2 is YYNGEE. The chain's CDR3 is CASSVGTGGNSGNTIYF. In DNA, the CDR3 is TGTGCCAGCAGCGTTGGGACAGGGGGAAATAGTGGAAACACCATATATTTT.

Turning to this clone: This sequence may be a read error, since a much larger clone differs from it by one base. The conserved phenylalanine or tryptophan is not found at the CDR3 terminus, so this likely reflects a read error. This sequence joins TRBV7-9 and TRBJ2-7, with TRBD2 identical over 8 bases. V lost 1 base, J lost 5 bases, and 7 bases stayed unmatched. CDR1 SEHNR and CDR2 FQNEAQ come from the germline V gene (reference sequence). The CDR3 extends over 15 amino acids. CDR3 DNA: TGTGCCAGCAGCTTAGGTAGCGGGGACACCCACGAGCAGTACCTC. Its translation is CASSLGSGDTHEQYL.

CDR3 DNA: TGTGCCAGTAGTATCGGGGGGGCAGATGGTGAAAAACTGTTTTTT. Translating gives CASSIGGADGEKLFF. The rearrangement uses TRBV19 and TRBJ1-4, with D possibly TRBD1 on 6 matching bases. Germline CDR1 is LNHDA and CDR2 is SQIVND (reference sequence). V was clipped by 3 bases and J by 7 bases, with 15 bases between them. The CDR3 consists of 15 residues.

The chain combines TRBV27 with TRBJ2-6; a possible D gene is TRBD2 (5 bases). This CDR3 region has 16 residues. CDR1 is MNHEY and CDR2 is SMNVEV in the germline V gene (reference sequence). The V end lost 3 bases, the J end lost 3 bases, and 12 bases lay between the germline ends. The CDR3 coding sequence is TGTGCCAGCAGTTTGAAGGGAGTTGGTGGGGCCAACGTCCTGACTTTC. Translating it yields CASSLKGVGGANVLTF. The complete variable domain, with remaining parts taken from reference TRBV27 and TRBJ2-6, reads EAQVTQNPRYLITVTGKKLTVTCSQNMNHEYMSWYRQDPGLGLRQIYYSMNVEVTDKGDVPEGYKVSRKEKRNFPLILESPSPNQTSLYFCASSLKGVGGANVLTFGAGSRLTVL.

The J gene is TRBJ2-3, the V gene TRBV28; possible D gene TRBD2, 6 bases. The CDR3 has 16 amino acids. CDR1 is MDHEN and CDR2 is SYDVKM in the germline V gene. Trimming shortened V by 11 bases and J by 6 bases, and 27 bases separated the two germline ends. The CDR3 spells CAGSKGGTLATDTQYF. In DNA, the CDR3 is TGTGCCGGCTCGAAAGGCGGGACCCTGGCCACCGATACGCAGTATTTT.

V and J are TRBV4-1 and TRBJ2-7; 7 nucleotides match TRBD1. The V and J ends lost 1 base and 1 base, in that order; junction bases with no gene match: 4. Germline V lookup: CDR1 MGHRA, CDR2 YSYEKL. The CDR3 spans 15 residues. This CDR3 is CASSQGQGESYEQYF. The CDR3 DNA sequence: TGCGCCAGCAGCCAAGGACAGGGAGAGTCCTACGAGCAGTACTTC.

V is TRBV19 and J is TRBJ2-7, with D perhaps being TRBD1 or TRBD2 (5 bases each). In germline, CDR1 is LNHDA, CDR2 SQIVND (reference sequence). The V gene lost 1 base and the J gene lost 2 bases, with 15 bases spanning the gap. CDR3 size: 16 residues. The CDR3 DNA is TGTGCCAGTAGTATAGGGGGACCTCAGAGGCCCTACGAGCAGTACTTC. It translates to CASSIGGPQRPYEQYF.

The chain's CDR3 is CASSQDRQGRTQYF. For the CDR3, the DNA is TGCGCCAGCAGCCAAGACCGCCAGGGGCGGACCCAGTACTTC. This chain links TRBV4-3 with TRBJ2-5; D possibly corresponds to TRBD1 (6 bases). V gave up 0 bases and J gave up 7 bases, with 12 bases separating them. This CDR3 region has 14 residues. The germline gives CDR1 LGHNA, CDR2 YSLEER.

The gene calls are TRBV28 and TRBJ2-6; D uncertain. This CDR3 is built from 16 residues. The V end lost 8 bases, the J end lost 0 bases, and 14 bases lay between the germline ends. The V gene's germline CDR1 is MDHEN and CDR2 SYDVKM. The chain's CDR3 is CASLGSPGSGANVLTF. The DNA of the CDR3 is TGTGCCAGCCTGGGGTCCCCAGGCTCTGGGGCCAACGTCCTGACTTTC.

The V gene is TRBV4-2, the J gene TRBJ1-3; 7 nucleotides match TRBD1. Germline assignment: CDR1 LGHNA and CDR2 YNFKEQ. Unmatched junction bases numbered 12, after V lost 1 base and J lost 0 bases. This CDR3 is 19 amino acids long. The CDR3 coding sequence is TGTGCCAGCAGCCAAGGAGGGACAGCCATCGCCTACTCTGGAAACACCATATATTTT. Amino acids: CASSQGGTAIAYSGNTIYF.

The chain employs TRBV19 and TRBJ1-5; 10 bases are shared with TRBD1. Germline trimming cut 11 bases from V and 3 bases from J; bases unmatched to any gene: 4. This CDR3 contains 13 residues. Germline V gene data show CDR1 as LNHDA and CDR2 as SQIVND (reference sequence). The CDR3 nucleotides read TGTGCCGGCGGGACAGGGGACAATCAGCCCCAGCATTTT. It is translated as CAGGTGDNQPQHF.

The chain recombines TRBV5-4 with TRBJ1-5; D is unresolved. Per germline, CDR1 SGHNT and CDR2 YYREEE (reference sequence). The ends were cut back, 4 bases at V and 2 bases at J, with 16 bases in the middle. This CDR3 comprises 16 residues. The CDR3 sequence: CASSIDGPSGNQPQHF. Here the CDR3 DNA reads TGTGCCAGCAGCATTGACGGTCCTTCAGGCAATCAGCCCCAGCATTTT.

V and J are TRBV5-5 and TRBJ1-6; perhaps TRBD1 as D (5 bases). The CDR3 totals 16 residues. V was clipped by 4 bases and J by 4 bases, with 15 bases between them. Germline CDR1 SGHKS, CDR2 YYEKEE (reference sequence). The CDR3 loop is CASSTGGTDYNSPLHF. DNA for the CDR3: TGTGCCAGCAGCACCGGGGGGACGGATTATAATTCACCCCTCCACTTT.

The chain joins TRBV4-1 to TRBJ2-1, with 13 bases identical to TRBD2. The germline gives CDR1 MGHRA, CDR2 YSYEKL. The CDR3 has 18 residues. V gave up 0 bases and J gave up 9 bases; unmatched junction bases: 11. The CDR3 bases are TGCGCCAGCAGCCAAGATCTTCGGACTAGCGGGAGAGTCGTTGAGCAGTTCTTC. It codes for CASSQDLRTSGRVVEQFF.

V and J are TRBV9 and TRBJ2-1, with D perhaps matching TRBD1 (7 bases). Trimming cost V 3 bases and J 7 bases, with 17 bases left between them. CDR1 is SGDLS, CDR2 YYNGEE, per germline. The CDR3 consists of 15 residues. CDR3 residues: CASSDTGARGNEQFF. CDR3 nucleotide sequence: TGTGCCAGCAGCGACACAGGGGCCCGGGGGAATGAGCAGTTCTTC.

This chain links TRBV13 with TRBJ1-1, with 9 bases matching TRBD1. CDR1 is PRHDT, CDR2 FYEKMQ, per germline (reference sequence). The ends lost 5 bases at V and 5 bases at J; junction bases unmatched: 9. The CDR3 totals 15 residues. The CDR3 spells CASSAGDRGSTEAFF. In nucleotides, the CDR3 is TGTGCCAGCAGCGCCGGTGACAGGGGGTCAACTGAAGCTTTCTTT.

The gene calls are TRBV30 and TRBJ1-5, with D possibly being TRBD1 (6 bases). The length of the CDR3 is 16 residues. Germline V gives CDR1 GTSNPN, CDR2 SVGIG (reference sequence). With 0 bases removed from V and 2 bases from J, the gap between germline ends came to 14 bases. This CDR3 reads CAWSVRGADRNQPQHF. In nucleotides, the CDR3 is TGTGCCTGGAGTGTACGGGGGGCGGATCGCAATCAGCCCCAGCATTTT.

This clone is labeled as medium-sized. The J gene is TRBJ2-7, the V gene TRBV7-9; D tentatively fits TRBD1 or TRBD2 (5 bases each). The germline gives CDR1 SEHNR, CDR2 FQNEAQ (reference sequence). V was cut by 1 base and J by 0 bases, with 13 bases left in between. The CDR3 runs 16 residues. As DNA, the CDR3 is TGTGCCAGCAGCTTAGGAGGAGGCAGGGTCTCCTACGAGCAGTACTTC. It is translated as CASSLGGGRVSYEQYF.

This clone occurred once. This chain links TRBV9 with TRBJ1-2; TRBD1 is a possible D gene (6 bases). CDR3 length equals 17 residues. Trimming took off 5 bases at V and 2 bases at J, with 22 bases between the two ends. Germline lookup yields CDR1 SGDLS and CDR2 YYNGEE. The CDR3 loop is CASSPRTATDYNYGYTF. In DNA form, the CDR3 reads TGTGCCAGCAGTCCTAGGACAGCGACTGATTACAACTATGGCTACACCTTC.